This T cell receptor (beta chain) was found in a study of T-cell memory formation after mild COVID-19 listed by TCRdb under 2021. In terms of the full investigation: TCR sequence clusters from the two donors were found to be largely donor specific. T-cell clones expanding and contracting after mild COVID-19 in two donors were tracked by longitudinal TCRalpha and TCRbeta repertoire sequencing. The cohort was made up of two young adult volunteers, one female and one male, who were previously healthy. What the authors observed across the whole study: Contracting CD4+ clones were found mainly in CM and EM memory subsets, while CD8+ clones were enriched in EMRA. The study included only two mild cases, and larger cohorts that include severe cases with pre-infection samples were judged to be necessary. Some responding clones were detected in pre-infection memory, which suggested that pre-existing cross-reactive memory T cells had joined the SARS-CoV-2 response. Clones contracting from day 15 to 85 had balanced CD4/CD8 phenotypes, while a second wave expanding from day 15 to 37 was biased towards CD4+. Whether the second-wave clones peaking on day 37 were SARS-CoV-2 specific was not confirmed.

Ficoll-Paque density gradient centrifugation was the method used to isolate PBMCs. Trimming accounts for 0 bases at V and 6 bases at J, while the number of junction bases matched to no gene is 9. In the germline V gene, CDR1 corresponds to SGDLS and CDR2 to YYNGEE. The CDR3 holds 16 amino acids from the cysteine to the phenylalanine. Only the CDR3 DNA stays, 48 bases, in frame from base 1. The sequencer listed for this sample is Illumina NovaSeq 6000. cDNA libraries for TCRalpha and TCRbeta were prepared by 5'RACE using constant-segment primers, with sample barcodes and unique molecular identifiers added. Trizol reagent was used to extract RNA from every sample. The libraries were amplified in two PCR steps, and the second step added a second sample barcode and Illumina TruSeq adapters. Libraries were sequenced on an Illumina NovaSeq with 2 x 150 bp paired-end reads. The paper's processing steps were these. The reads were demultiplexed and collapsed into UMI-guided consensus sequences using migec v1.2.7. With mixcr v2.1.11, UMI consensuses were aligned to TRA and TRB V and J templates and assembled into clonotypes. Expanded or contracted clonotypes were those called significant by both edgeR and NoisET, with noise models trained on biological replicates. For edgeR calls, the thresholds were a false discovery rate-adjusted p below 0.01 and a log2 fold-change of 1. As an exploratory analysis of dynamics, PCA with hierarchical clustering was applied to max-normalized trajectories of the 1000 most abundant clonotypes. Separately sequenced CD4+ and CD8+ repertoires were used to assign a CD4 or CD8 phenotype to each responding clone. TCRdb handled the public reads itself, with Q25 trimming in fastp and clone calling in MiXCR, and kept productive beta chains. Entries that share a CDR3 protein sequence are merged under the most common genes and DNA. The V and J calls follow TCRdb's processing rather than the paper's. The sample table shows around 300,000 distinct CDR3 sequences, and approximately 15% are seen once. The ten largest clones represent about a fifth of the sample.

In this sample, this clonotype turned up a few times. Its antigen target is currently unknown. No base quality values were provided; no much bigger clone lies one nucleotide off. The TCR sequence derives from a man in his late teens or twenties who had mild COVID-19 (a few samples of this study predate the infection). The sample titles of this study are shuffled in the database, so cell type and time point are left out; the donor was told from shared clones. The rearranged chain carries TRBV9 and TRBJ2-1, with 7 bases aligning to TRBD2. What was sequenced was PBMCs or a T cell subset sorted from them (not recorded which). Read as DNA, the sequence is TGTGCCAGCAGCGTAGGGCGGCTAGCGGAGCTCAATGAGCAGTTCTTC. It is translated as CASSVGRLAELNEQFF.